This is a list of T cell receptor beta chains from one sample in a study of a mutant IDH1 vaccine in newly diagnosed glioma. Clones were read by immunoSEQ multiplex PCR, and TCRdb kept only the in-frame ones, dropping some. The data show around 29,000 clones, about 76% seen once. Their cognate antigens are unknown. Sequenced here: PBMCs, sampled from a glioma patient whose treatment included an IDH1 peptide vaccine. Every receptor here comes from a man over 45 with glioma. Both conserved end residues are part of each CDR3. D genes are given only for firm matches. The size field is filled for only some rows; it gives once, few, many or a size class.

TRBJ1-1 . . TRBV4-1 CASSQGQTGTHQNTEAFF TGCGCCAGCAGCCAAGGTCAAACAGGGACTCACCAGAACACTGAAGCTTTCTTT
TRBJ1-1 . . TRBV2 CASSEQGYAEAFF TGTGCCAGCAGTGAACAGGGGTACGCTGAAGCTTTCTTT
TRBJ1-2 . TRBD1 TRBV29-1 CSGLSGQVGYTF TGCAGCGGGCTGTCGGGACAGGTGGGCTACACCTTC
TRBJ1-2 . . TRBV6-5 CASSYSRDRGYTF TGTGCCAGCAGTTACTCTCGGGATCGAGGCTACACCTTC
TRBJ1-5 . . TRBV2 CASSPLRGSLQPQHF TGTGCCAGCAGTCCCTTGAGGGGGTCGCTTCAGCCCCAGCATTTT
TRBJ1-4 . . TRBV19 CASSIMGATNEKLFF TGTGCCAGTAGTATCATGGGGGCGACTAATGAAAAACTGTTTTTT
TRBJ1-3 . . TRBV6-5 CASSSDRSGNTIYF TGTGCCAGCAGTTCTGACAGGTCTGGAAACACCATATATTTT
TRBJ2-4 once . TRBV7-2 CASSLERQTIIQYF TGTGCCAGCAGCTTAGAGAGACAGACTATCATTCAGTACTTC
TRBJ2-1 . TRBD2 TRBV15 CATSRAASGINEQFF TGTGCCACCAGCAGAGCCGCTAGCGGGATTAATGAGCAGTTCTTC
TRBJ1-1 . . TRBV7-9 CATQLKGNTEAFF TGTGCCACCCAGCTTAAGGGGAACACTGAAGCTTTCTTT
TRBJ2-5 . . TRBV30 CAWSVWGKETQYF TGTGCCTGGAGTGTCTGGGGAAAAGAGACCCAGTACTTC
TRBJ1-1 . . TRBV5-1 CASSLNMNTEAFF TGCGCCAGCAGCTTGAACATGAACACTGAAGCTTTCTTT
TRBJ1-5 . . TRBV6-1 CASSQAARQPQHF TGTGCCAGTTCTCAGGCGGCTCGTCAGCCCCAGCATTTT
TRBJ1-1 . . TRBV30 CASSGRSLLNTEAFF TGTGCCTCGTCAGGGCGATCCCTTTTGAACACTGAAGCTTTCTTT
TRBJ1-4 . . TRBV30 CAWSVNEKLFF TGTGCCTGGAGTGTTAATGAAAAACTGTTTTTT
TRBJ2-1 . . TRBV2 CASSEFREQFF TGTGCCAGCAGTGAATTCCGGGAGCAGTTCTTC
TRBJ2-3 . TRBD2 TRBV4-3 CASSRLGGAVGDTQYF TGCGCCAGCAGCCGCCTCGGGGGGGCCGTAGGAGATACGCAGTATTTT
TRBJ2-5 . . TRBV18 CASSPGYGGETQYF TGTGCCAGCTCACCAGGCTATGGGGGTGAGACCCAGTACTTC
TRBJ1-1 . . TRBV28 CASSPEALGGTEAFF TGTGCCAGCAGCCCTGAGGCACTCGGGGGCACTGAAGCTTTCTTT
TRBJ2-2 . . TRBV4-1 CASSPGTGELFF TGCGCCAGCAGCCCGGGCACCGGGGAGCTGTTTTTT
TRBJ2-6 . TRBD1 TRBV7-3 CASSRTGTGFSGANVLTF TGTGCCAGCAGCAGAACCGGGACAGGATTCTCTGGGGCCAACGTCCTGACTTTC
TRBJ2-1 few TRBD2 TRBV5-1 CASSLAALAGSNEQFF TGCGCCAGCAGCTTGGCTGCCCTAGCGGGATCCAATGAGCAGTTCTTC
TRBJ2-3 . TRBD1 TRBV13 CASSNFRDRGQRGTDTQYF TGTGCCAGCAGCAATTTCCGGGACAGGGGGCAAAGGGGTACAGATACGCAGTATTTT
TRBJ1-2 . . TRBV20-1 CGTSNYGYTF TGCGGGACATCCAACTATGGCTACACCTTC
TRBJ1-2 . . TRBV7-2 CASSLGPENYGYTF TGTGCCAGCAGCTTAGGCCCAGAGAACTATGGCTACACCTTC
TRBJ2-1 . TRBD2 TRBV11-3 CASSPRGGRYNEQFF TGTGCCAGCAGCCCCCGGGGGGGCCGCTACAATGAGCAGTTCTTC
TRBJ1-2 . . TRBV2 CASSAPTGYGYTF TGTGCCAGCAGTGCCCCCACGGGTTATGGCTACACCTTC
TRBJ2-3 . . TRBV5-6 CASSRRSTDTQYF TGTGCCAGCAGCCGGAGGAGCACAGATACGCAGTATTTT
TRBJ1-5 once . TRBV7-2 CASSPDVLMNQPQHF TGTGCCAGCAGCCCCGACGTACTGATGAATCAGCCCCAGCATTTT
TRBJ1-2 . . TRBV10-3 CAISGDDYGYTF TGTGCCATCTCGGGGGACGACTATGGCTACACCTTC
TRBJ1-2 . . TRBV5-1 CASSQWGGIYGYTF TGCGCCAGCAGCCAGTGGGGCGGAATCTATGGCTACACCTTC
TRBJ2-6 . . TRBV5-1 CASSPGRTSGANVLTF TGCGCCAGCAGCCCCGGCAGAACCTCTGGGGCCAACGTCCTGACTTTC